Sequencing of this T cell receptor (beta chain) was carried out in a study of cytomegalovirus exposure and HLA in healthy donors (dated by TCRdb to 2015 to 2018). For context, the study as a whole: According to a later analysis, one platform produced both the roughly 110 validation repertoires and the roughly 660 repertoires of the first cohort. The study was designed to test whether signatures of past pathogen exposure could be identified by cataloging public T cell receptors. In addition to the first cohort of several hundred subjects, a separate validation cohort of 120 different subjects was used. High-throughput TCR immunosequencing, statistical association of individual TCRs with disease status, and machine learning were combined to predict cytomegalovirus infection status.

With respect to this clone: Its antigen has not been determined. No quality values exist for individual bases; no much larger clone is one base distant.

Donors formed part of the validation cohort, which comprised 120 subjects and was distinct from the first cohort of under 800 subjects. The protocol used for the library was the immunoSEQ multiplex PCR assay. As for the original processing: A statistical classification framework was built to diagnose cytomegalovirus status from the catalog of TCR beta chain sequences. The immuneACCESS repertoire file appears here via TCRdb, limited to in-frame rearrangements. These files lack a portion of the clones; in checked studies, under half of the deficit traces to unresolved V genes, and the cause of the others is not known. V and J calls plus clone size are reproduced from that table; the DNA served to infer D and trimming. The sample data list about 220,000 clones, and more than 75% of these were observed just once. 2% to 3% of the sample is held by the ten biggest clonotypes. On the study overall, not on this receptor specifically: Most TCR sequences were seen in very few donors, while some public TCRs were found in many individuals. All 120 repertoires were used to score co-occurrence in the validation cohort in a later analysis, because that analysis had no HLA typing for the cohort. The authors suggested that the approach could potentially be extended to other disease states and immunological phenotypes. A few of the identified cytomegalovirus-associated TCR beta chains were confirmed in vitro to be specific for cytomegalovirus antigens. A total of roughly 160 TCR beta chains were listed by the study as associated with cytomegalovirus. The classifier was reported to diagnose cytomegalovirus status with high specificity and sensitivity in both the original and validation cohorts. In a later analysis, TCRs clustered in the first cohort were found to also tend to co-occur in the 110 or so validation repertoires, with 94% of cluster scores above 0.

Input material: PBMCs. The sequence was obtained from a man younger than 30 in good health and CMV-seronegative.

The DNA sequence follows: TGTGCCAGCAGCCAAAATAGCGGGAGGGGGAATGAGCAGTTCTTC. Its protein product is CASSQNSGRGNEQFF. The chain uses TRBV4-2 and TRBJ2-1; TRBD2 fits 11 bases in the junction. The CDR3 runs 15 residues from the cysteine to the phenylalanine. Only the CDR3 part of the read is kept: 45 bases, read in frame from the first base. For CDR1 and CDR2, the germline V gene lists LGHNA and YNFKEQ. V loses 2 bases at its end and J loses 7 bases; junction bases beyond the gene matches: 4.